This T cell receptor beta chain was sequenced during a study of T cells in Graves' hyperthyroidism and ophthalmopathy. Findings and limits, study-wide: Before onset, by a median of around 6.1 months, the model predicted ophthalmopathy. Ophthalmopathy was distinguished from stable hyperthyroidism by 13 V-J signatures.

In regard to this clonotype: The antigen is unknown. One end of the junction is discordant with germline, which a read error may explain.

RNA transcripts served as the template for amplifying TCR beta CDR3 regions. Initially, a first-round RT-PCR of the TCR CDR3 employed the HTBI primer set. TCRdb itself ran the multiplex PCR reads through MiXCR, one entry per CDR3 protein. Found here are about 570,000 distinct CDR3 sequences, about 45% of them singletons; the top ten hold roughly 19%. The CDR3 is 14 amino acids. Diagnoses were made from clinical symptoms, serum measures (thyroxine and TRAb), thyroid ultrasound and orbital computed tomography. Sequenced sample: peripheral blood or thyroid tissue (not recorded which). The origin of this receptor is an adult woman with Graves' disease, either hyperthyroidism or ophthalmopathy (not recorded which). The chain uses TRBV12-3 or TRBV12-4 and TRBJ2-2; D is perhaps TRBD1 or TRBD2 (5 bases each). The CDR3 nucleotides read TGTGCCAGCAGTTTAAGATCGGACACCGGGGAGCTGCTTTTT. It yields the protein CASSLRSDTGELLF.